The following is a T cell receptor (beta chain) sequence with its context. Its specific antigen is unknown. One base away there is no much larger clone; base qualities are not given. This sample stems from a study of cytomegalovirus exposure and HLA in healthy donors (dated by TCRdb to about 2017). Regarding the complete study: According to a later analysis, the approximately 120 validation repertoires were produced on the same platform as the 666 repertoires of the first cohort. The study aimed to test whether signatures of past pathogen exposure could be identified by cataloging public T cell receptors. Along with the roughly 670-subject first cohort, a separate validation cohort of 120 different subjects was used. The study combined high-throughput TCR immunosequencing, statistical association of individual TCRs with disease status, and machine learning to predict cytomegalovirus infection status. Overall study outcomes, separate from this receptor: A few of the identified cytomegalovirus-associated TCR beta chains were confirmed in vitro to be specific for cytomegalovirus antigens. While some public TCRs were present in many individuals, most TCR sequences turned up only very rarely across donors. A later analysis found that TCRs clustered in the first cohort also tended to co-occur in the 120 validation repertoires, with more than 90% of cluster scores above 0. A total of around 150 TCR beta chains were listed by the study as associated with cytomegalovirus. In both the original and validation cohorts, the classifier was reported to diagnose cytomegalovirus status with high specificity and sensitivity. A later analysis had no HLA typing for the validation cohort, so co-occurrence there was scored across all 130 or so repertoires. The authors suggested that the approach could potentially be extended to other disease states and immunological phenotypes.

The library was prepared using the immunoSEQ multiplex PCR assay. Per the authors' processing: To diagnose cytomegalovirus status from the catalog of TCR beta chain sequences, a statistical classification framework was built. In its TCRdb copy, this immuneACCESS table keeps in-frame sequences only and misses some clones. Where compared with another copy, unresolved V genes explain less than half of these, and the others have no known cause. V and J calls and clone size come straight from that table; D and trimming were deduced from the DNA. This sample gives roughly 190,000 clones in total; about 82% of them show up just once. The ten top clones hold approximately 1.5% of the sample. Trimming takes 7 bases from V and 2 bases from J, and the germline ends sit 12 bases apart. As encoded in the germline V gene, CDR1 is SNHLY while CDR2 is FYNNEI. The CDR3 goes from the cysteine to the phenylalanine over 14 residues. CDR3 DNA only is kept here, 42 bases in frame from base 1.

The donors belonged to the validation cohort of approximately 130 subjects, which was separate from the roughly 700-subject first cohort. The rearrangement joined TRBV2 to TRBJ1-3; a weak D assignment points to TRBD1 (5 bases agree). The TCR originated in a woman between 18 and 29 years old in good health and CMV-seronegative. Sequenced input: PBMCs. The DNA reads TGTGCCAGCATTCGGAAAGGGGCTGGAAACACCATATATTTT. Translated, this is CASIRKGAGNTIYF.